This TCR beta chain was profiled in a study of cytomegalovirus exposure and HLA in healthy donors (TCRdb year 2017). In terms of the full investigation: According to an earlier analysis of 587 of the donors, about 190 million T cells yielded 117 million unique TCR beta sequences and around 280 Gb of sequence data. An early release covering some 640 HLA-typed donors comprised about 300 gigabases of sequencing data and roughly 85 million unique TCR sequences. Of the roughly 400 genotyped donors, 81% were placed in the genetic ancestry cluster associated with self-reported Caucasian donors. The study aimed to test whether cataloging public T cell receptors could reveal signatures of past pathogen exposure. The study profiled the T cell repertoires of under 700 subjects by immunosequencing and related them to cytomegalovirus serostatus. Along with the roughly 700-subject first cohort, a separate validation cohort of more than 90 different subjects was used. High-throughput TCR immunosequencing, statistical association of individual TCRs with disease status, and machine learning were combined to predict cytomegalovirus infection status. To study patterns of TCR occurrence, a later analysis re-analyzed previously published TCR beta repertoires from several hundred donors and added high-resolution HLA genotyping. Rather than using new phenotypic data, the later analysis identified candidate immune exposures from TCR beta sequences and from how often those sequences occurred across donors. To decide whether each TCR beta V gene segment behaved as functional or pseudogenic, an earlier analysis of fewer than 750 of the donors relied on high-throughput TCR beta sequencing. Donor age, sex, ethnicity and CMV serostatus were collected together with the repertoire data. A later genetic analysis took genome-wide SNP genotypes for about 55% of the roughly 670 donors and used that subset as a discovery cohort. Every repertoire in the discovery cohort had been generated on one and the same sequencing platform. Class I and class II HLA loci were covered by the typing at four-digit resolution. Typing coverage varied by locus: roughly 629-640 donors for A, B, C, DRB1 and DQB1; approximately 500 for DQA1; over 600 for DPA1; roughly 450 for DPB1. Roughly five DR-DQ haplotypes were handled as single units for association and clustering, since linkage in the cohort was strong. Among some 400 genotyped donors of the cohort, an average of around 250,000 unique TCR beta nucleotide sequences was sequenced per donor, of which 15% to 20% were non-productive. Results and caveats for the whole study, not just this receptor: According to a later analysis, TCR association rates differed among HLA loci, with DRB1 alleles showing the most associated TCRs and HLA-C alleles showing the fewest. A later genetic analysis associated a missense DCLRE1C variant with V-gene and J-gene trimming of TCR beta chains, and an independent cohort replicated the association. A cluster of highly shared sequence variants was judged likely to be a technical artifact of the sequencing pipeline. Cytomegalovirus status was reported to be diagnosed by the classifier with high specificity and sensitivity in both the original and validation cohorts. Compared with equally common non-associated chains, HLA-associated TCR beta chains in a later analysis were more clonally expanded and had lower generation probabilities. HLA typing was unavailable for some donors at each locus, so association tests used only the typed subset. In vitro tests confirmed that three of the cytomegalovirus-associated TCR beta chains recognize cytomegalovirus antigens. Some IMGT-functional V segments, including TRBV6-2 and TRBV6-3, could not be distinguished by the 87-base-pair reads and were therefore excluded. Fewer than 20 rarely observed V segments, including chromosome 9 orphons, were excluded from the earlier analysis of several hundred of the donors because counts were too low. The study gave a list of 150 to 200 TCR beta chains associated with cytomegalovirus. While some public TCRs were present in many individuals, most TCR sequences turned up only very rarely across donors. When HLA alleles, especially DR and DQ, strongly co-occurred, attributing TCR associations to individual alleles was difficult. According to a later analysis, parvovirus B19, influenza, CMV and Epstein-Barr virus appeared linked to several top co-occurrence clusters. According to a later analysis, most CMV-associated TCR beta chains appeared to be HLA-restricted, and the HLA associations seemed to be driven largely by CMV exposure. This cohort had only TCR beta chains sequenced, and the lack of alpha or paired-chain data limited which features could be detected. A later genetic analysis reported fewer N-insertions in productive TCRs among donors in an Asian-associated ancestry cluster than the approximately 670-donor mean. Correlated functional status among segregating V segments might be attributable to linkage disequilibrium, but an unknown experimental factor could not be ruled out. For the cohort, immune exposure information was limited to CMV serostatus. Specific HLA alleles were associated with some 15,000 TCR beta sequences at a false discovery rate of 0.05 in a later analysis. According to the authors, the approach could potentially be generalized to other disease states and immunological phenotypes. In an earlier analysis of about 600 of the donors, most TCR beta V segments appeared in productive rearrangements about 87% or about 30% of the time, broadly matching IMGT annotations. A further reported finding was that TCR beta sequences accurately predicted the HLA-A and HLA-B alleles for most subjects in the first cohort. Sequencing depth was assumed to be roughly uniform across donors in the presence/absence analyses, though that assumption may not hold.

Receptors were amplified or captured by the immunoSEQ multiplex PCR assay. For the multiplex PCR, a mixture combining 60 forward primers for TCR Vbeta segments and 13 reverse primers for TCR Jbeta segments was used. The CDR3 region of rearranged TCR beta genes was amplified from genomic DNA by a multiplex PCR assay. The Illumina HiSeq System was used to sequence the amplified TCR beta libraries as 87-base-pair reads. In the source study's methods: Across the roughly 700 repertoires, a later analysis counted 78 million or so unique TCR beta chains, 8.5 million to 12 million of which were shared by at least two donors. Raw reads were error-corrected and collapsed into unique sequences by a nearest-neighbor algorithm in which closely related sequences were merged to remove PCR and sequencing errors. CDR3 sequences were aligned to IMGT reference sequences to assign V, D and J gene segments. For a sequence to be retained, a match of at least six nucleotides was required to both a V gene segment and a J gene segment. A rearrangement was called productive if the CDR3 had no stop codons and remained in frame with V and J, and every other rearrangement was called non-productive. CDR3 was defined according to IMGT convention as the region running from the second conserved V-encoded cysteine to the conserved J-encoded phenylalanine. Sequences without an unambiguous match to a single V gene segment were excluded from the earlier analysis of about 630 of the donors. An earlier analysis of about 600 of the donors called V segments functional above 56.7% productive rearrangements and segregating when the between-donor standard deviation exceeded 5%. A statistical classification framework was built for diagnosing cytomegalovirus status from the catalog of TCR beta chain sequences. A later analysis assigned V and J genes by comparing TCR nucleotide sequences with IMGT/GENE-DB human TR gene sequences. Using the TCRdist pipeline, a later analysis assigned CDR3 sequences along with most-parsimonious VDJ recombination scenarios. In a later analysis, every TCR beta chain was defined by the combination of its CDR3 amino acid sequence and its V-gene family, and reads without a unique V-gene family were dropped. To address suspected cross-contamination and a sequencing artifact, a later analysis removed under 600 highly shared, low-generation-probability nucleotide sequences. For each public chain, a later analysis derived a clonal expansion index from normalized ranks of inferred template counts within each repertoire. In a later analysis, generation probabilities were computed with a VDJ recombination model fitted to out-of-frame rearrangements, and the resulting probabilities were checked against IGoR. In a later analysis, TCR-TCR, TCR-HLA and TCR-CMV co-occurrence was scored with hypergeometric tests, and a repertoire-size bias correction was applied to TCR pairs. In a later analysis, false discovery rates were estimated by permuting HLA or CMV assignments 20 times. In a later analysis, co-occurring TCRs were grouped using DBSCAN, with TCRdist sequence similarity added in when clustering inside HLA-allele-positive subsets. Repertoires with fewer than 30,000 or more than 120,000 public chains, plus five repertoires with anomalous nucleotide sharing, were excluded from co-occurrence clustering. Held by TCRdb, this immuneACCESS table contains in-frame sequences only and omits some clones. Under half of the omission traces to an unresolved V gene where checked; the cause of the rest is unknown. That table gives V, J and clone size, and the DNA gave D and trimming. This sample is represented by roughly 120,000 clones; around three quarters of them were singletons. In total, the top ten clones hold around 3% of the sample.

Note on this clone: Its antigen remains unidentified. Within one base of it there is no much larger clone, and no base qualities were kept.

The cohort was made up of approximately 700 healthy bone marrow donors. At the time of sampling, every cohort member was nominally healthy, though immune exposures that went unrecorded were likely present. The donor was CMV seropositive and belonged to the group of 250 to 300 seropositive cohort members. Each donor provided a peripheral blood sample, and peripheral blood mononuclear cells were used for TCR beta sequencing. The Qiagen DNeasy Blood Extraction Kit was used to extract genomic DNA from the blood cell samples. Trimming at the junction amounts to 11 bases on V and 4 bases on J, and the germline ends lie 20 bases apart. Including cysteine and phenylalanine, the CDR3 has 15 amino acids. Just CDR3 DNA is preserved here, 45 bases in frame from base 1. For CDR1 and CDR2, the germline V gene (reference sequence) lists LNHDA and SQIVND.

The chain is assembled from TRBV19 and TRBJ2-2; TRBD2 could be the D gene, as 7 bases match. The sequence came from a woman aged 25 to 39 in good health and CMV-seropositive. The sequenced sample was PBMCs. Here is the DNA: TGTGCCTCAACTACGGGGGGCGCGGGCACCGGGGAGCTGTTTTTT. Its protein product is CASTTGGAGTGELFF.